The T cell receptor (beta chain) described here comes from a study of cytomegalovirus exposure and HLA in healthy donors. On the study more broadly: Among the 398 genotyped donors, 65% to 85% were placed in the Caucasian-associated ancestry cluster. Findings and limits, study-wide: Later, TCR association rates were found to vary by HLA locus, highest for DRB1 and lowest for HLA-C. CMV serostatus was the only recorded immune exposure for donors.

The study ran its PCR with 60 Vbeta and 13 Jbeta primers. Original handling: A later analysis tallied roughly 77 million unique TCR beta chains, around 12 million of them shared. Clones were read by immunoSEQ multiplex PCR, and TCRdb kept only the in-frame ones, dropping some. V and J calls plus clone size are reproduced from that table; the DNA served to infer D and trimming. The profile shows 150,000 to 180,000 clones, about three quarters of them singletons. Concerning this clone itself: The antigen remains unidentified.

The CDR3 has 17 residues. The sequence came from a woman between 40 and 50 years old in good health and CMV-seronegative. The chain links TRBV21-1 to TRBJ2-1; TRBD2, the table's D call, lacks a check against the DNA. TRBV21-1 is designated a pseudogene. The material sequenced was PBMCs. The CDR3 sequence is CASSGRLCGSPYNEQFF. Here the CDR3 DNA reads TGTGCCAGCAGCGGGCGGTTATGCGGGAGTCCCTACAATGAGCAGTTCTTC.